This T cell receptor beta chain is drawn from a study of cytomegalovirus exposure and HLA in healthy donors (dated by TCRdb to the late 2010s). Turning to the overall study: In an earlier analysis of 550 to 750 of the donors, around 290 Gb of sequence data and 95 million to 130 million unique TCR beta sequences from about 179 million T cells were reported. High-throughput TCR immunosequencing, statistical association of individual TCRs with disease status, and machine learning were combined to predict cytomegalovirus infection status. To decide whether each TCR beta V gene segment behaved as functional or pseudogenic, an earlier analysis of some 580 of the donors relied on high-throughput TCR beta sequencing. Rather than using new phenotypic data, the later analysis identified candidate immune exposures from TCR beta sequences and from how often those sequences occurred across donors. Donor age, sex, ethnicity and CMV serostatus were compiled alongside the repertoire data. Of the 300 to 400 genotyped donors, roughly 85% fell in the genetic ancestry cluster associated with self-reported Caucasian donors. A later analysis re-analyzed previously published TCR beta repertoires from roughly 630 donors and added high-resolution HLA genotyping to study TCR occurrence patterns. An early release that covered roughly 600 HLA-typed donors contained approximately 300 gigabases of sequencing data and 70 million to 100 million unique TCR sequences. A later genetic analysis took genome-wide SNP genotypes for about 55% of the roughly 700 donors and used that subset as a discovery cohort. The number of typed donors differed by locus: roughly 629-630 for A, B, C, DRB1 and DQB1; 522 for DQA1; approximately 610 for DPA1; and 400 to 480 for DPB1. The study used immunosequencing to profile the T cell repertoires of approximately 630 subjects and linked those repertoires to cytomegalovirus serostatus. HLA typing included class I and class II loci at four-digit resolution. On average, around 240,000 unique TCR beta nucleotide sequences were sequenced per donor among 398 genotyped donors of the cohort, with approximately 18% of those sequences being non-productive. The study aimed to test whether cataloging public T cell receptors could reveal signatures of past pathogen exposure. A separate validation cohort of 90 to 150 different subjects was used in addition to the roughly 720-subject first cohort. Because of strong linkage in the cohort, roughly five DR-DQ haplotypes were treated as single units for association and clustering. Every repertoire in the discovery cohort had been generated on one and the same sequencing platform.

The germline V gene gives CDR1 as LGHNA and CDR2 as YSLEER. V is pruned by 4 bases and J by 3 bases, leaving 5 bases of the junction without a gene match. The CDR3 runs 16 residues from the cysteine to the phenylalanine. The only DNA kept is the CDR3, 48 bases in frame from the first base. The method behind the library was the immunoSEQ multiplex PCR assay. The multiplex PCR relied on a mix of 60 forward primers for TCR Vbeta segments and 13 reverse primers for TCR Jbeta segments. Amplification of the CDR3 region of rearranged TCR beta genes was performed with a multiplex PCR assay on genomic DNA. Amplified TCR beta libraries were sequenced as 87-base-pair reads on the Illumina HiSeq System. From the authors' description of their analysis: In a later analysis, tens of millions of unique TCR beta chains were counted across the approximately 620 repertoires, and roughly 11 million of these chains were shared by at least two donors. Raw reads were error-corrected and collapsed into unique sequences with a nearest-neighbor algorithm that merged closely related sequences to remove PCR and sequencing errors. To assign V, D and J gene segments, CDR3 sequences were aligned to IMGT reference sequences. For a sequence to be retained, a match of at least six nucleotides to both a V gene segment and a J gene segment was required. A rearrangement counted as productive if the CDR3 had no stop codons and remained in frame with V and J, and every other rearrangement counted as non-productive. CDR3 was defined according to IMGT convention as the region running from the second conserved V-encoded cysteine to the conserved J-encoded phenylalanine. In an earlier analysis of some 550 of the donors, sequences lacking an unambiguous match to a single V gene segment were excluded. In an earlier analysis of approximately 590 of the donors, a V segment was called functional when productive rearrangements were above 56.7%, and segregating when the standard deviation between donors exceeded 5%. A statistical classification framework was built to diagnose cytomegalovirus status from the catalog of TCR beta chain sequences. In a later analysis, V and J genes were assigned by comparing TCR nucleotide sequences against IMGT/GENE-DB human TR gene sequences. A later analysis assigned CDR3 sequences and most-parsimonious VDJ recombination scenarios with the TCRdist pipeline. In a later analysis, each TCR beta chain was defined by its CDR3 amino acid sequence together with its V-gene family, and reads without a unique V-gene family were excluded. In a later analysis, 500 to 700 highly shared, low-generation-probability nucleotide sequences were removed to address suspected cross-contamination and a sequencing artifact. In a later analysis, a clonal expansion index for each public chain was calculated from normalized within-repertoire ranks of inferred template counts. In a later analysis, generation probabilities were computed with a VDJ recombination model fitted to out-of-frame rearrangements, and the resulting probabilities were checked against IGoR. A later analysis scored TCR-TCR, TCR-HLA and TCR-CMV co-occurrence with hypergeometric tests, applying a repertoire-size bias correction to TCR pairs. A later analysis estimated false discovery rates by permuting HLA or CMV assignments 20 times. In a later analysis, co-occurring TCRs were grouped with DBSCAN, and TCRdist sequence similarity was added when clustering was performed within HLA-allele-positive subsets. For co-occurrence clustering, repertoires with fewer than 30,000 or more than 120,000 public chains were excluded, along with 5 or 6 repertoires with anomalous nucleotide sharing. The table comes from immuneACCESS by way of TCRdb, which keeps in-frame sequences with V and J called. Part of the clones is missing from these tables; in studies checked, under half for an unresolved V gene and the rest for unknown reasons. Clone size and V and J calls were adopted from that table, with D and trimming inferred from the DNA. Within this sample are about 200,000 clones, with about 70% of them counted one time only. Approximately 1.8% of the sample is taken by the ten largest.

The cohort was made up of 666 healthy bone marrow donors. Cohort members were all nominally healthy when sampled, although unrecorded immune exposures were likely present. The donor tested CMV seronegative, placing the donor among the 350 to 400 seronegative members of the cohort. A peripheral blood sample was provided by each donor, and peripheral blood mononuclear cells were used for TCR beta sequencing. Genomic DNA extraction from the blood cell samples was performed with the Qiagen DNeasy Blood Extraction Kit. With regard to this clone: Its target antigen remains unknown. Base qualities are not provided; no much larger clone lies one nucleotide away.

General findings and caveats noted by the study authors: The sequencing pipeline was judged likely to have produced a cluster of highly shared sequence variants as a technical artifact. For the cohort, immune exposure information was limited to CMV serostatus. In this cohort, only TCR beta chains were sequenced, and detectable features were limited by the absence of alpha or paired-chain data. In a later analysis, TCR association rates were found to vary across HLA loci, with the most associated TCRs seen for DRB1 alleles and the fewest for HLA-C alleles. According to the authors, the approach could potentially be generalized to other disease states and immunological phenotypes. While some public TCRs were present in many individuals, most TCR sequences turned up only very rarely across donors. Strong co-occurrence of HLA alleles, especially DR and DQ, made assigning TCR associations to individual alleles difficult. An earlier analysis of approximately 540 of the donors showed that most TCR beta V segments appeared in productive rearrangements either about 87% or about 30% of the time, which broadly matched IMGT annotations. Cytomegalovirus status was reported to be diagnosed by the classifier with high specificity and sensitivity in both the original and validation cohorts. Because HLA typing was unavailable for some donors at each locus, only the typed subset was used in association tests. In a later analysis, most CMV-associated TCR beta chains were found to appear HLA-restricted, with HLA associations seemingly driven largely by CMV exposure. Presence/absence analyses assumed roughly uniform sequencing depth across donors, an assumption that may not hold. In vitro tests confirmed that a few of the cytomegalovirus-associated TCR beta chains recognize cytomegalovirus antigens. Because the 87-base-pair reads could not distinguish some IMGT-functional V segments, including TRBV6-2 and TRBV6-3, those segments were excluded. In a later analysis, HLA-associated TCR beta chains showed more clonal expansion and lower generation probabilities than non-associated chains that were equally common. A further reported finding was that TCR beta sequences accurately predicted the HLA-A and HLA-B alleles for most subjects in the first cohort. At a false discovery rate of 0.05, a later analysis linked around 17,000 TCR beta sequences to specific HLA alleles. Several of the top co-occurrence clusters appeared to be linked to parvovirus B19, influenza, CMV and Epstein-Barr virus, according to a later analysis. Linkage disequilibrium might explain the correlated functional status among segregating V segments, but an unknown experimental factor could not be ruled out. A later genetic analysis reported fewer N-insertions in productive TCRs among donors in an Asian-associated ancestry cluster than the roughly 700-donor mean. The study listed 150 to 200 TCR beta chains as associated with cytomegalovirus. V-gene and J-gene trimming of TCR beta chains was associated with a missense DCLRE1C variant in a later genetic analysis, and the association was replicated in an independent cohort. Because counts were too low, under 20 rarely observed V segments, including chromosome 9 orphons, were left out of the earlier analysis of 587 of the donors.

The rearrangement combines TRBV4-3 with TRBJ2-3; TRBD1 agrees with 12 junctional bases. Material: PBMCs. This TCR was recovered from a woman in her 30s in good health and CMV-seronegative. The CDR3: CASSPGTGGRTDTQYF. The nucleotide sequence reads TGCGCCAGCAGCCCCGGGACAGGGGGCCGAACAGATACGCAGTATTTT.